The TCR beta chain under discussion was sequenced for a study of vaccination effects on CD4 cells after COVID-19. General study points: A shortage of convalescent patients and an absence of early post-infection timepoints characterized the study. Marked clonal contraction of infection- and vaccine-induced clones was seen late after vaccination.

CDR3 length: 13 residues. The V gene lost 2 bases and the J gene lost 6 bases, with 10 bases spanning the gap. Sequencing followed a ViraFEST assay step that expanded antigen-specific CD4+ T cells with viral peptide pools. Cultured cells yielded isolated CD4+ T cells after 10 days. The study found no prior SARS-CoV-2 infection in the vaccine recipients, who tested negative for nucleocapsid antibodies. Supplemented with 7.5 to 10 IU/ml IL-2 and 10 ug/ml peptides, 2 million to 2.5 million PBMC per well were kept in culture. The authors exchanged half the medium for IL-2 medium on days 3 and 7. As to this clone: Its antigen is undetermined.

Sequencing was performed with immunoSEQ multiplex PCR; in TCRdb, only in-frame clones are kept and a portion is missing. The table has 20,000 to 25,000 clones, 60% to 80% seen once. V usage is TRBV12-3 or TRBV12-4 and J usage is TRBJ1-2; D might be TRBD1 (5 bases). The sequences come from CD4+ T cells from PBMCs cultured with HCoV-NL63 spike peptides, collected before COVID-19 vaccination. The receptor was derived from a human donor who received a COVID-19 vaccine. The CDR3 coding sequence is TGTGCCAGCAGTTTACGCCAGGGAAATGGCTACACCTTC. Its translation is CASSLRQGNGYTF.